This T cell receptor beta chain was captured by sequencing in a study of blood T cell repertoires in COVID-19 (dated by TCRdb to the early 2020s). About the investigation overall: Collaborator samples came from the United States, Italy and Spain and covered acute and convalescent phases of COVID-19. The prospective study material was composed of cDNA or gDNA derived from T cells, B-cell-depleted T cells, or PBMCs. Deeply sampled blood TCRbeta repertoires from subjects exposed to, actively infected with, or recovered from COVID-19 were included in the dataset. A freely available public database, intended as a resource for researchers studying the immune response to SARS-CoV-2, is where the repertoires were released. The samples were drawn from the first 160 participants of the ongoing ImmuneRACE study and from 950 to 1,500 subjects provided by 6 global collaborators. Nearly every sample came with metadata listing a de-identified subject ID, COVID-19 status, age in years and sex. Where HLA class I and class II types were available, the types were taken from metadata supplied by the sample provider, not from assay-based typing.

The immunoSEQ Assay, a bias-controlled multiplex PCR, was used to amplify TCRbeta CDR3 regions from genomic DNA. Turning to the authors' computational methods: The number of nucleated cells in each sample was estimated by amplification of reference gene primers within the assay. Sequence reads were collapsed and filtered to measure the absolute abundance of every unique TCRbeta CDR3 rearrangement. Productive Simpson clonality was computed per sample as the square root of Simpson's diversity index over productive rearrangements. TCRdb carries this immuneACCESS record with in-frame sequences only. Its versions omit some clonotypes, under half of them owing to an unresolved V gene in the studies checked, with the rest unexplained. Clone size and V and J calls were adopted from that table, with D and trimming inferred from the DNA. A total of roughly 220,000 clones appear in this sample, around 80% of them only once. Approximately 5% of the sample is taken by the ten largest.

Overall study results and their limits: The amount of clinical and demographic metadata varied by source and participant and was provided uncurated.

V is pared back by 4 bases and J by 5 bases, with 9 bases lying between the germline termini. The CDR3 sequence holds 13 residues, the cysteine and phenylalanine included. Just CDR3 DNA is preserved here, 39 bases in frame from base 1. As encoded in the germline V gene (reference sequence), CDR1 is SEHNR while CDR2 is FQNEAQ. Details on this clone: Its antigen is unknown. Base quality data are lacking; no much larger clone is found one base away. This same CDR3 is encoded by further DNA sequences in the sample.

Samples from volunteer blood donors who had recovered from COVID-19 were contributed by a second Seattle source. Each collaborating institution followed its own protocols to collect whole blood in K2EDTA tubes. For TCRbeta analysis, collaborators shipped samples as frozen whole blood, isolated PBMCs, or DNA extracted from either of those sample types. The chain is encoded by TRBV7-9 joined to TRBJ1-5; the D segment cannot be called with confidence. The specimen sequenced was peripheral blood. The TCR comes from a woman aged 60-75 years who had recovered from COVID-19. The CDR3 reads CASSSEGDQPQHF. The sequence in DNA is TGTGCCAGCAGCTCCGAGGGAGATCAGCCCCAGCATTTT.